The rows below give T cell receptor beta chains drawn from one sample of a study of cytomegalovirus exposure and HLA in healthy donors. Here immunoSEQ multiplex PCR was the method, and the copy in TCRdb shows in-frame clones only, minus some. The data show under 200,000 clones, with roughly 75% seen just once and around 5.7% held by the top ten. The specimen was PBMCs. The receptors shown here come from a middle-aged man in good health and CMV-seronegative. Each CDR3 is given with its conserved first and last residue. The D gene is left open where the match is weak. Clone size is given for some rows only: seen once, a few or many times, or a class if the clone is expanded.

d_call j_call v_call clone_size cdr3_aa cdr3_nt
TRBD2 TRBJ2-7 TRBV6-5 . CASSSPGLAAYEQYF TGTGCCAGCAGTTCACCGGGACTAGCGGCCTACGAGCAGTACTTC
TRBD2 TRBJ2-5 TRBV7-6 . CASSQPLRGGGETQYF TGTGCCAGCAGCCAACCGCTTCGGGGGGGCGGAGAGACCCAGTACTTC
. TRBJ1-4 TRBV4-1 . CASSPRPGGSTNEKLFF TGCGCCAGCAGCCCGCGGCCAGGAGGCTCAACTAATGAAAAACTGTTTTTT
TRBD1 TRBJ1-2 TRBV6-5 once CASRPGQGAFGYTF TGTGCCAGCAGACCGGGACAGGGGGCTTTTGGCTACACCTTC
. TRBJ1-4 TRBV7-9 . CASSFYEANEKLFF TGTGCCAGCAGCTTCTACGAAGCTAATGAAAAACTGTTTTTT
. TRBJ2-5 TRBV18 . CASSPPTRVETQYF TGTGCCAGCTCACCACCGACTAGGGTGGAGACCCAGTACTTC
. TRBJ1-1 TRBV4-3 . CASSQDRGANTEAFF TGCGCCAGCAGCCAAGATCGCGGAGCGAACACTGAAGCTTTCTTT
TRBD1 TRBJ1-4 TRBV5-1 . CASSSRAGGSSNEKLFF TGCGCCAGCAGCTCCAGGGCAGGGGGCTCGAGTAATGAAAAACTGTTTTTT
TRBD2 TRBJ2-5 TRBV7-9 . CASSHKLAGGETQYF TGTGCCAGCAGCCACAAACTAGCGGGAGGAGAGACCCAGTACTTC
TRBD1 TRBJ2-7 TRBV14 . CASTLTGVSYEQYF TGTGCCAGCACCCTGACAGGGGTCTCCTACGAGCAGTACTTC
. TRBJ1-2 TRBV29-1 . CSAKLGSNYGYTF TGCAGCGCCAAACTCGGGAGTAACTATGGCTACACCTTC
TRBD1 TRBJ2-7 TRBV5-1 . CASSPGTGPYEQYF TGCGCCAGCAGCCCCGGGACAGGGCCGTACGAGCAGTACTTC
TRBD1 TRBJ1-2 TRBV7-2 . CASSLTGQGYGYTF TGTGCCAGCAGCTTGACAGGGCAGGGCTATGGCTACACCTTC
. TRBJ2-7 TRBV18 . CASSPGGSYEQYF TGTGCCAGCTCACCCGGGGGCTCCTACGAGCAGTACTTC
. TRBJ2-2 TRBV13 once CASSGRNTGELFF TGTGCCAGTTCCGGGAGGAACACCGGGGAGCTGTTTTTT
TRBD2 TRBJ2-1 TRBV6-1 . CASREPSGNNEQFF TGTGCCAGCAGGGAACCCAGCGGGAATAATGAGCAGTTCTTC
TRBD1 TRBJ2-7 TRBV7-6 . CASSSNSGTGRNYEQYF TGTGCCAGCAGCTCCAACTCCGGGACAGGGAGAAACTACGAGCAGTACTTC
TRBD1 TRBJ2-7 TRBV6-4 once CASRVLSRGLYEQYF TGTGCCAGCAGAGTCCTTTCCAGGGGGCTGTACGAGCAGTACTTC
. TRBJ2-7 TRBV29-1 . CSVGGGPYEQYF TGCAGCGTTGGGGGCGGCCCCTACGAGCAGTACTTC
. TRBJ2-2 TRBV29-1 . CSGRGQTGELFF TGCAGCGGACGCGGGCAGACCGGGGAGCTGTTTTTT
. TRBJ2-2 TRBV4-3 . CASSQVLDSKTGELFF TGCGCCAGCAGCCAAGTCCTGGACAGTAAAACCGGGGAGCTGTTTTTT